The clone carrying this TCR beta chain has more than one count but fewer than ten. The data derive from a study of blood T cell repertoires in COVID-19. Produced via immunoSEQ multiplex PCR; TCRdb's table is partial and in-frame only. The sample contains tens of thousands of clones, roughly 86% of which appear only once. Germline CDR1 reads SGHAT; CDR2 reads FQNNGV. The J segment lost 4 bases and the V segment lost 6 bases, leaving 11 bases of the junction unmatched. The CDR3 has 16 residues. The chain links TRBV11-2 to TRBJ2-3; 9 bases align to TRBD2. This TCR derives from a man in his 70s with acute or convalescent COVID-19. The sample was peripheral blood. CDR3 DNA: TGTGCCAGCAGGAACGCGGGGGGGCCTGGCGCAGATACGCAGTATTTT. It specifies CASRNAGGPGADTQYF.